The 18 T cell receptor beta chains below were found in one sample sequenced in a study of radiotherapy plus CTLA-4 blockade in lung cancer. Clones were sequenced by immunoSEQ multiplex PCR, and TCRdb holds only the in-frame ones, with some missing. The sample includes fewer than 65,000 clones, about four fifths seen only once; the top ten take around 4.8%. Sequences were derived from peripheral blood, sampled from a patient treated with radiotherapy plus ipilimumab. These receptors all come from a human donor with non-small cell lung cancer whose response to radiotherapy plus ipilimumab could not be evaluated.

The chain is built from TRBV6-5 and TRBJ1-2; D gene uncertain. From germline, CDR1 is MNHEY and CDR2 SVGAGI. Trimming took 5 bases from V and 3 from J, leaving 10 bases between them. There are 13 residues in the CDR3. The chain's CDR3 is CASSDAQHYGYTF. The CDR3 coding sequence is TGTGCCAGCAGTGATGCACAGCACTATGGCTACACCTTC.

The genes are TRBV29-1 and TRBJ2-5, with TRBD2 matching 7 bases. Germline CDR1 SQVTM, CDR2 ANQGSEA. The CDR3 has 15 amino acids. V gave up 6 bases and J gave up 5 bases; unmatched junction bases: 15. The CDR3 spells CSVPPEGRVGETQYF. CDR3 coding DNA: TGCAGCGTCCCCCCGGAGGGGAGGGTGGGCGAGACCCAGTACTTC.

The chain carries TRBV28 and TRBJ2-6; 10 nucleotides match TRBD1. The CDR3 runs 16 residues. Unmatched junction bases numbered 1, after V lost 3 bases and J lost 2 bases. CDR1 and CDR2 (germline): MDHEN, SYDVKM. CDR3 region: CASSLDRGAGANVLTF. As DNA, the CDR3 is TGTGCCAGCAGTTTGGACAGGGGGGCTGGGGCCAACGTCCTGACTTTC.

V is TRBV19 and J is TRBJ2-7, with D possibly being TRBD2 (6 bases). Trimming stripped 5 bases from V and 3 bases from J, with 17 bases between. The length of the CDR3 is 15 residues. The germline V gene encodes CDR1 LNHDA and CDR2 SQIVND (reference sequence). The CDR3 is CASSRGTGVYYEQYF. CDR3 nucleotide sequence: TGTGCCAGTAGTCGCGGGACCGGAGTTTACTACGAGCAGTACTTC.

In DNA form, the CDR3 reads TGCGCCAGCAGCCTTACGGGACTAGACAATGAGCAGTTCTTC. It codes for CASSLTGLDNEQFF. The chain links TRBV4-1 to TRBJ2-1; 8 bases map to TRBD2. The CDR3 consists of 14 residues. With V trimmed by 4 bases and J by 5 bases, 4 bases remained unmatched. CDR1 MGHRA and CDR2 YSYEKL come from the germline V gene.

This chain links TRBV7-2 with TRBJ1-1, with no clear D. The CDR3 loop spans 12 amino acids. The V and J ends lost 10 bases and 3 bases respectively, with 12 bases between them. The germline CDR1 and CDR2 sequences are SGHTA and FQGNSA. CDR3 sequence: CAIPDGDTEAFF. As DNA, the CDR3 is TGTGCCATCCCAGACGGAGACACTGAAGCTTTCTTT.

The CDR3 loop reads CASSEGHRGYNQPQHF. The CDR3 nucleotides read TGTGCCAGCAGTGAAGGGCACCGGGGGTACAATCAGCCCCAGCATTTT. The rearrangement joins TRBV6-1 to TRBJ1-5, with D tentatively TRBD1 (5 bases). The germline CDR1 and CDR2 sequences are MNHNS and SASEGT. The V end was cut by 1 base, the J end by 3 bases, with 13 bases between. This CDR3 comprises 16 residues.

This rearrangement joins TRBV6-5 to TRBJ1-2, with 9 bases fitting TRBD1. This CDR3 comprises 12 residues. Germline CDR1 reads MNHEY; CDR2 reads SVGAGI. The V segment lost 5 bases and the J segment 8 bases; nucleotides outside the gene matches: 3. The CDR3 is CASSTGGGGYTF. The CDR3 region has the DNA TGTGCCAGCAGTACAGGGGGCGGCGGCTACACCTTC.

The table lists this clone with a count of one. The CDR3 bases are TGTGCCAGCAGCTTCTACAGGGGGCGAAACACTGAAGCTTTCTTT. Its translation is CASSFYRGRNTEAFF. This sequence joins TRBV7-2 and TRBJ1-1, with TRBD1 matching over 9 bases. Germline assignment: CDR1 SGHTA and CDR2 FQGNSA. V was clipped by 3 bases and J by 2 bases; unmatched bases: 4. CDR3 length: 15 residues.

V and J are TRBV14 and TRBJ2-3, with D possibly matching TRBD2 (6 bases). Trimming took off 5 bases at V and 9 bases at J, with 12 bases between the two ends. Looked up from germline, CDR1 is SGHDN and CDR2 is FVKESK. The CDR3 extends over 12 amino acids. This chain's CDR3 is CASSSSGSTQYF. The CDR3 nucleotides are TGTGCCAGCAGCAGCAGCGGGTCAACGCAGTATTTT. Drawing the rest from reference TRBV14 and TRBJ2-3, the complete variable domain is EAGVTQFPSHSVIEKGQTVTLRCDPISGHDNLYWYRRVMGKEIKFLLHFVKESKQDESGMPNNRFLAERTGGTYSTLKVQPAELEDSGVYFCASSSSGSTQYFGPGTRLTVL.

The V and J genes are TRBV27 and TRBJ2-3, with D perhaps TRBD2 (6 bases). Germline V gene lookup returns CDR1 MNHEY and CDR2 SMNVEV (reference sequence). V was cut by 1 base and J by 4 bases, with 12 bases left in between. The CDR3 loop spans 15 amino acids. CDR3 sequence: CASSLYGSPSDTQYF. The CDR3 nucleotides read TGTGCCAGCAGTTTATACGGGAGCCCCTCAGATACGCAGTATTTT.

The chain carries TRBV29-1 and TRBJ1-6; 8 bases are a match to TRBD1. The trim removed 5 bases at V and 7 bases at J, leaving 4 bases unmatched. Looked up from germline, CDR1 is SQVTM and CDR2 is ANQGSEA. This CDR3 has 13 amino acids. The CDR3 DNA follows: TGCAGCGTTAGGACAGGGTTAAATTCACCCCTCCACTTT. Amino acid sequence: CSVRTGLNSPLHF.

In DNA form, the CDR3 reads TGTGCCAGCAGTTTTAGAGTCGGGGAGCTGTTTTTT. Amino acids: CASSFRVGELFF. The chain couples TRBV28 to TRBJ2-2, with D unclear. Trimming removed 3 bases at V and 7 bases at J, with 6 bases between. CDR1 and CDR2 (germline): MDHEN, SYDVKM. This CDR3 spans 12 amino acids.

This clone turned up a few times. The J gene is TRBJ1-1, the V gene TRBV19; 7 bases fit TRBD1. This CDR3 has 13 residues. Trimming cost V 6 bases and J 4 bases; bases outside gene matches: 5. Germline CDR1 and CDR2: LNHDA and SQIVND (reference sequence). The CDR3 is CASRDRWTTEAFF. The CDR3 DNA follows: TGTGCCAGTAGGGACAGGTGGACCACTGAAGCTTTCTTT.

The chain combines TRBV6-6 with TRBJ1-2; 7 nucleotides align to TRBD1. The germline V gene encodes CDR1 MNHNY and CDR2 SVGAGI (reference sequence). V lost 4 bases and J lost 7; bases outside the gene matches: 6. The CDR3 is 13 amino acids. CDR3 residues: CASSSTGQSGYTF. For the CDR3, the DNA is TGTGCCAGCAGTTCGACAGGGCAAAGTGGCTACACCTTC.

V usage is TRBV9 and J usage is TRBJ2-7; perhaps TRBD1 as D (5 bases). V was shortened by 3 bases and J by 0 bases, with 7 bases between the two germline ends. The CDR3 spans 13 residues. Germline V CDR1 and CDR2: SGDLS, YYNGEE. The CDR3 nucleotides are TGTGCCAGCAGCGAGGGGATCTCCTACGAGCAGTACTTC. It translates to CASSEGISYEQYF.

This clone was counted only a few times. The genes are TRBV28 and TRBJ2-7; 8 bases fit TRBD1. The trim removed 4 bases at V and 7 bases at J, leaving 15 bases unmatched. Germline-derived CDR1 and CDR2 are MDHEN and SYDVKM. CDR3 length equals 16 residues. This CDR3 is CASSSSGTGGAEEQYF. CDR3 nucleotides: TGTGCCAGCAGTTCCTCTGGGACAGGAGGCGCGGAAGAGCAGTACTTC.

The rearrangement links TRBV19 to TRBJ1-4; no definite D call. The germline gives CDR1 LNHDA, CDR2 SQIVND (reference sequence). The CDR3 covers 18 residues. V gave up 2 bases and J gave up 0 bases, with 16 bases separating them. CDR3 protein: CASSINPALFATNEKLFF. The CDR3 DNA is TGTGCCAGTAGTATAAACCCTGCCCTATTTGCAACTAATGAAAAACTGTTTTTT.